A single sample gave rise to the 25 T cell receptor beta chains below, sequenced in a study of identical twins. In TCRdb, the 5' RACE reads were re-called with MiXCR into one record per CDR3 protein. The table lists roughly 200,000 distinct CDR3 sequences, approximately 8.3% of them singletons, with less than 2% in the top ten. These data were likewise used in another study, on yellow fever vaccine responses in identical twins.

The sequencing sample was made of memory (CD45RO+) T cells sorted from blood. These receptors originate from a woman aged 18-29 years in good health.

In this sample, this clonotype turned up many times. This chain joins TRBV7-3 and TRBJ2-6, with D possibly called TRBD1 or TRBD2 (5 bases each). The germline CDR1 and CDR2 sequences are SGHTA and FQGTGA. The CDR3 has 13 amino acids. The ends were cut back, 10 bases at V and 1 base at J, with 8 bases in the middle. This CDR3 reads CATRESGANVLTF. Written as DNA, the CDR3 is TGTGCCACCAGGGAGTCTGGGGCCAACGTCCTGACTTTC. The full variable domain, with the rest looked up from reference TRBV7-3 and TRBJ2-6, is GAGVSQTPSNKVTEKGKYVELRCDPISGHTALYWYRQSLGQGPEFLIYFQGTGAADDSGLPNDRFFAVRPEGSVSTLKIQRTERGDSAVYLCATRESGANVLTFGAGSRLTVL.

V is TRBV7-8 and J is TRBJ1-1, with D uncertain. Deletions cut 6 bases from V and 0 bases from J, with 8 bases between. This CDR3 contains 13 residues. Germline assignment: CDR1 SGHVS and CDR2 FQNEAQ. DNA for the CDR3: TGTGCCAGCAGATACACCTTGAACACTGAAGCTTTCTTT. Translating it yields CASRYTLNTEAFF.

The sample holds many counts of this clonotype. Mismatch with germline at one junction end may stem from a read error. The genes are TRBV13 and TRBJ2-1; the D is unclear. Germline V gives CDR1 PRHDT, CDR2 FYEKMQ (reference sequence). The CDR3 consists of 12 residues. As DNA, the CDR3 is TGTGCCAGCAGCTTCAGTACGAGAGGTCTGATCTTC. Amino acid sequence: CASSFSTRGLIF.

This clonotype was seen a few times. The chain employs TRBV18 and TRBJ2-7; D is ambiguous. The V gene's germline CDR1 is KGHSH and CDR2 LQKENI. The CDR3 runs to 14 residues. Trimming removed 3 bases from V and 2 bases from J, with 11 bases in between. CDR3 region: CASSPPLPAYEQYF. The CDR3 region has the DNA TGTGCCAGCTCACCGCCCCTACCGGCCTACGAGCAGTACTTC. Full variable domain (rest looked up from reference TRBV18 and TRBJ2-7): NAGVMQNPRHLVRRRGQEARLRCSPMKGHSHVYWYRQLPEEGLKFMVYLQKENIIDESGMPKERFSAEFPKEGPSILRIQQVVRGDSAAYFCASSPPLPAYEQYFGPGTRLTVT.

There are many counts of this clonotype. The rearrangement uses TRBV29-1 and TRBJ2-7; possible D gene TRBD1, 6 bases. Per germline, CDR1 SQVTM and CDR2 ANQGSEA. The CDR3 sequence is 14 residues long. Trimming shortened V by 6 bases and J by 2 bases, and 17 bases separated the two germline ends. DNA for the CDR3: TGCAGCGTGTGGGACACCCACCAACCCTACGAGCAGTACTTC. It is translated as CSVWDTHQPYEQYF.

There are many counts of this clonotype. J is TRBJ1-1 and V is TRBV5-1, with D unresolved. This CDR3 region has 16 residues. Germline V gives CDR1 SGHRS, CDR2 YFSETQ. Trimming left V 2 bases short and J 0 bases short, with 14 bases between. The CDR3 coding sequence is TGCGCCAGCAGCTTCCCCTCGGGCGGGATGAACACTGAAGCTTTCTTT. Translated, it gives CASSFPSGGMNTEAFF.

This clonotype occurred many times. The chain is built from TRBV5-1 and TRBJ2-1; 7 nucleotides align to TRBD2. The CDR3 runs to 17 residues. Looked up from germline, CDR1 is SGHRS and CDR2 is YFSETQ. V lost 4 bases and J lost 5; bases outside the gene matches: 15. The CDR3, as DNA: TGCGCCAGCAGCGTGGGGACTATCACACCCCGAAACAATGAGCAGTTCTTC. This translates into CASSVGTITPRNNEQFF.

This clonotype showed up many times. The rearrangement uses TRBV11-3 and TRBJ2-3, with 12 bases that match TRBD2. The germline CDR1 and CDR2 sequences are SGHNT and YENEEA. The CDR3 is 18 amino acids. Unmatched junction bases numbered 9, after V lost 5 bases and J lost 0 bases. This chain's CDR3 is CASSLRTSGAASTDTQYF. The CDR3 DNA reads as TGTGCCAGCAGCCTCCGGACTAGCGGGGCCGCTAGCACAGATACGCAGTATTTT.

The J gene is TRBJ2-1, the V gene TRBV24-1; D unclear. Germline V gene sequence: CDR1 KGHDR, CDR2 SFDVKD. The CDR3 loop spans 13 amino acids. Deletions cut 9 bases from V and 9 bases from J, with 17 bases between. The CDR3 DNA follows: TGTGCCACCGGAGCCTTATTGGGTGGTGAGCAGTTCTTC. It codes for CATGALLGGEQFF.

This chain connects TRBV29-1 to TRBJ2-2, with 7 bases fitting TRBD1. Germline V gene data show CDR1 as SQVTM and CDR2 as ANQGSEA. The CDR3 length is 17 residues. Trimming took 5 bases from V and 5 from J; bases not matched to a gene: 17. The CDR3 spells CSVLSMPDRVGTGELFF. Written as DNA, the CDR3 is TGCAGCGTTCTAAGTATGCCCGACAGGGTCGGTACCGGGGAGCTGTTTTTT.

This clonotype came up many times. This chain joins TRBV6-2 or TRBV6-3 and TRBJ2-6; TRBD1 is a possible D gene (5 bases). This CDR3 has 15 amino acids. Trimming removed 5 bases at V and 1 base at J, with 9 bases between. CDR1 is MNHEY, CDR2 SVGEGT, per germline. The CDR3 DNA follows: TGTGCCAGCAGTCCACAGGTATCTGGGGCCAACGTCCTGACTTTC. Amino acid sequence: CASSPQVSGANVLTF.

This clonotype was counted at least ten times. The chain carries TRBV29-1 and TRBJ2-1; D is unclear. Germline CDR1 is SQVTM and CDR2 is ANQGSEA. Trimming cost V 8 bases and J 0 bases, with 17 bases left between them. The CDR3 loop spans 15 amino acids. The CDR3 is CSSFDWGSSYNEQFF. DNA for the CDR3: TGCAGCTCCTTTGATTGGGGATCCTCCTACAATGAGCAGTTCTTC.

J is TRBJ2-3 and V is TRBV20-1; TRBD2 matches at 10 bases. The CDR3 loop spans 16 amino acids. V lost 3 bases, J lost 1 base, and 7 bases stayed unmatched. CDR1 is DFQATT and CDR2 is SNEGSKA in the germline V gene (reference sequence). The CDR3 region is CSASPGLAGGTDTQYF. The CDR3 DNA is TGCAGTGCTAGCCCCGGCCTAGCGGGGGGCACAGATACGCAGTATTTT.

This clonotype was counted many times. This chain links TRBV20-1 with TRBJ2-1; tentative D call: TRBD1 (5 bases). Germline V gene sequence: CDR1 DFQATT, CDR2 SNEGSKA (reference sequence). V lost 3 bases and J lost 4, with 13 bases in between. The CDR3 runs 14 residues. CDR3 coding DNA: TGCAGTGCTAGGCCCCAGGGTTGGTACAATGAGCAGTTCTTC. Its translation is CSARPQGWYNEQFF.

This clonotype appeared a few times. This sequence joins TRBV27 and TRBJ1-1; D ambiguous. The CDR3 runs to 12 residues. Germline V lookup: CDR1 MNHEY, CDR2 SMNVEV (reference sequence). The V and J ends lost 9 bases and 1 base respectively, with 9 bases between them. The CDR3 DNA reads TGTGCCAGTGGCAACGCGAACACTGAAGCTTTCTTT. Its protein product is CASGNANTEAFF.

V is TRBV27 and J is TRBJ2-3; 10 nucleotides match TRBD1. Germline loops: CDR1 MNHEY, CDR2 SMNVEV (reference sequence). CDR3 length: 16 residues. With V trimmed by 0 bases and J by 4 bases, 4 bases remained unmatched. As DNA, the CDR3 is TGTGCCAGCAGTTTATCAGGACAGGGGGAAGCAGATACGCAGTATTTT. It is translated as CASSLSGQGEADTQYF.

DNA of the CDR3: TGCGCCAGCAGCCAGGGGGGACATAACACAGATACGCAGTATTTT. This codes for CASSQGGHNTDTQYF. The rearrangement links TRBV5-1 to TRBJ2-3, with D tentatively TRBD1 (7 bases). The V and J ends lost 4 bases and 2 bases respectively, with 14 bases between them. The germline V gene has CDR1 SGHRS and CDR2 YFSETQ. There are 15 residues in the CDR3.

This clonotype showed up many times. This sequence joins TRBV7-2 and TRBJ2-7; no definite D call. V lost 0 bases, J lost 3 bases, and 6 bases lay in between. This CDR3 spans 13 amino acids. CDR1 is SGHTA, CDR2 FQGNSA, per germline. CDR3 coding DNA: TGTGCCAGCAGCTTAGCCTCCCGCTACGAGCAGTACTTC. Amino acid sequence: CASSLASRYEQYF. The full variable domain, completed using reference TRBV7-2 and TRBJ2-7, is GAGVSQSPSNKVTEKGKDVELRCDPISGHTALYWYRQSLGQGLEFLIYFQGNSAPDKSGLPSDRFSAERTGGSVSTLTIQRTQQEDSAVYLCASSLASRYEQYFGPGTRLTVT.

This clonotype was detected ten times or more. The chain has TRBV7-8 and TRBJ2-2; D gene ambiguous. Deletions cut 8 bases from V and 0 bases from J, with 16 bases between. Germline lookup yields CDR1 SGHVS and CDR2 FQNEAQ. CDR3 length equals 16 residues. The CDR3 DNA sequence: TGTGCCAGCCCGGCCCTCCCCCAGGCGAACACCGGGGAGCTGTTTTTT. It is translated as CASPALPQANTGELFF. The full variable domain, in which reference TRBV7-8 and TRBJ2-2 provide the parts outside the CDR3, is GAGVSQSPRYKVAKRGQDVALRCDPISGHVSLFWYQQALGQGPEFLTYFQNEAQLDKSGLPSDRFFAERPEGSVSTLKIQRTQQEDSAVYLCASPALPQANTGELFFGEGSRLTVL.

This clonotype was counted many times. The CDR3 here is CASSLSGGTYEQYF. The CDR3 nucleotides read TGCGCCAGCAGCCTTAGCGGGGGGACCTACGAGCAGTACTTC. The chain is built from TRBV5-1 and TRBJ2-7, with 10 bases fitting TRBD2. This CDR3 is 14 amino acids long. V trimming: 4 bases; J trimming: 2 bases; junction bases outside the gene matches: 3. Germline CDR1 and CDR2: SGHRS and YFSETQ.

This clonotype appeared many times. The chain carries TRBV29-1 and TRBJ2-3; 12 bases align to TRBD2. Germline V gives CDR1 SQVTM, CDR2 ANQGSEA. Unmatched junction bases numbered 4, after V lost 6 bases and J lost 0 bases. The CDR3 consists of 15 residues. CDR3 in amino acids: CSVEGLAGSTDTQYF. The CDR3 nucleotides read TGCAGCGTCGAGGGACTAGCGGGTAGCACAGATACGCAGTATTTT.

This chain uses TRBV5-1 with TRBJ2-5; a weak D match, TRBD2 (5 bases). Trimming left V 0 bases short and J 5 bases short, with 20 bases between. Germline CDR1 SGHRS, CDR2 YFSETQ. The CDR3 consists of 17 residues. CDR3 sequence (DNA): TGCGCCAGCAGCTTGGTCGCCGTGGGAGTGAGGTTGGAGACCCAGTACTTC. Amino acid sequence: CASSLVAVGVRLETQYF.

This clonotype turned up a few times. The J gene is TRBJ2-3, the V gene TRBV24-1; D not resolved. The CDR3 contains 15 residues. With 6 bases removed from V and 1 base from J, the gap between germline ends came to 13 bases. The germline V gene has CDR1 KGHDR and CDR2 SFDVKD. In nucleotides, the CDR3 is TGTGCCACCAGTAGTTCCCGGCTCGGCACAGATACGCAGTATTTT. Protein product: CATSSSRLGTDTQYF.

This clonotype has a single count. The chain recombines TRBV24-1 with TRBJ2-3; D remains ambiguous. This CDR3 region has 15 residues. Per germline, CDR1 KGHDR and CDR2 SFDVKD. V was cut by 1 base and J by 2 bases, with 9 bases left in between. This CDR3 reads CATSDFPSPTDTQYF. The CDR3 region has the DNA TGTGCCACCAGTGATTTCCCGAGCCCCACAGATACGCAGTATTTT.

The V gene is TRBV5-1, the J gene TRBJ2-7; TRBD1 matches at 9 bases. The CDR3 consists of 14 residues. Germline-derived CDR1 and CDR2 are SGHRS and YFSETQ. The V gene end was trimmed by 4 bases and the J gene end by 3 bases; junction bases not matched to a gene: 5. This CDR3 reads CASSGGQGVYEQYF. CDR3 DNA sequence: TGCGCCAGCAGCGGGGGACAGGGAGTCTACGAGCAGTACTTC. The entire variable domain, with the rest obtained from reference TRBV5-1 and TRBJ2-7, is as follows: KAGVTQTPRYLIKTRGQQVTLSCSPISGHRSVSWYQQTPGQGLQFLFEYFSETQRNKGNFPGRFSGRQFSNSRSEMNVSTLELGDSALYLCASSGGQGVYEQYFGPGTRLTVT.